This T cell receptor (beta chain) is drawn from a study of TIL therapy for anti-PD-1-resistant metastatic lung cancer. The sample's time point: pre-treatment sample, taken before nivolumab and TIL therapy. Tumor tissue came from excised metastases, mostly pleural nodules or supraclavicular lymph nodes. Enrollment ran from 2017 to early 2020. Sequencing used immunoSEQ v3. The protocol was immunoSEQ multiplex PCR, while the TCRdb copy is restricted to in-frame clones and leaves out a portion. The repertoire holds more than 25,000 clones, with 72% as singletons. The CDR3 covers 15 residues. With V trimmed by 4 bases and J by 4 bases, 7 bases remained unmatched. Per the germline V gene, CDR1 is LNHDA and CDR2 is SQIVND (reference sequence).

The chain uses TRBV19 and TRBJ2-4, with 7 bases that match TRBD1. This sequence originates from a person between 25 and 79 years old with non-small cell lung cancer. The sequenced sample was tumor tissue, obtained at baseline. CDR3 nucleotides: TGTGCCAGTAGTAAATTCCAGGGGGTAAAAAACATTCAGTACTTC. Translated, it gives CASSKFQGVKNIQYF.